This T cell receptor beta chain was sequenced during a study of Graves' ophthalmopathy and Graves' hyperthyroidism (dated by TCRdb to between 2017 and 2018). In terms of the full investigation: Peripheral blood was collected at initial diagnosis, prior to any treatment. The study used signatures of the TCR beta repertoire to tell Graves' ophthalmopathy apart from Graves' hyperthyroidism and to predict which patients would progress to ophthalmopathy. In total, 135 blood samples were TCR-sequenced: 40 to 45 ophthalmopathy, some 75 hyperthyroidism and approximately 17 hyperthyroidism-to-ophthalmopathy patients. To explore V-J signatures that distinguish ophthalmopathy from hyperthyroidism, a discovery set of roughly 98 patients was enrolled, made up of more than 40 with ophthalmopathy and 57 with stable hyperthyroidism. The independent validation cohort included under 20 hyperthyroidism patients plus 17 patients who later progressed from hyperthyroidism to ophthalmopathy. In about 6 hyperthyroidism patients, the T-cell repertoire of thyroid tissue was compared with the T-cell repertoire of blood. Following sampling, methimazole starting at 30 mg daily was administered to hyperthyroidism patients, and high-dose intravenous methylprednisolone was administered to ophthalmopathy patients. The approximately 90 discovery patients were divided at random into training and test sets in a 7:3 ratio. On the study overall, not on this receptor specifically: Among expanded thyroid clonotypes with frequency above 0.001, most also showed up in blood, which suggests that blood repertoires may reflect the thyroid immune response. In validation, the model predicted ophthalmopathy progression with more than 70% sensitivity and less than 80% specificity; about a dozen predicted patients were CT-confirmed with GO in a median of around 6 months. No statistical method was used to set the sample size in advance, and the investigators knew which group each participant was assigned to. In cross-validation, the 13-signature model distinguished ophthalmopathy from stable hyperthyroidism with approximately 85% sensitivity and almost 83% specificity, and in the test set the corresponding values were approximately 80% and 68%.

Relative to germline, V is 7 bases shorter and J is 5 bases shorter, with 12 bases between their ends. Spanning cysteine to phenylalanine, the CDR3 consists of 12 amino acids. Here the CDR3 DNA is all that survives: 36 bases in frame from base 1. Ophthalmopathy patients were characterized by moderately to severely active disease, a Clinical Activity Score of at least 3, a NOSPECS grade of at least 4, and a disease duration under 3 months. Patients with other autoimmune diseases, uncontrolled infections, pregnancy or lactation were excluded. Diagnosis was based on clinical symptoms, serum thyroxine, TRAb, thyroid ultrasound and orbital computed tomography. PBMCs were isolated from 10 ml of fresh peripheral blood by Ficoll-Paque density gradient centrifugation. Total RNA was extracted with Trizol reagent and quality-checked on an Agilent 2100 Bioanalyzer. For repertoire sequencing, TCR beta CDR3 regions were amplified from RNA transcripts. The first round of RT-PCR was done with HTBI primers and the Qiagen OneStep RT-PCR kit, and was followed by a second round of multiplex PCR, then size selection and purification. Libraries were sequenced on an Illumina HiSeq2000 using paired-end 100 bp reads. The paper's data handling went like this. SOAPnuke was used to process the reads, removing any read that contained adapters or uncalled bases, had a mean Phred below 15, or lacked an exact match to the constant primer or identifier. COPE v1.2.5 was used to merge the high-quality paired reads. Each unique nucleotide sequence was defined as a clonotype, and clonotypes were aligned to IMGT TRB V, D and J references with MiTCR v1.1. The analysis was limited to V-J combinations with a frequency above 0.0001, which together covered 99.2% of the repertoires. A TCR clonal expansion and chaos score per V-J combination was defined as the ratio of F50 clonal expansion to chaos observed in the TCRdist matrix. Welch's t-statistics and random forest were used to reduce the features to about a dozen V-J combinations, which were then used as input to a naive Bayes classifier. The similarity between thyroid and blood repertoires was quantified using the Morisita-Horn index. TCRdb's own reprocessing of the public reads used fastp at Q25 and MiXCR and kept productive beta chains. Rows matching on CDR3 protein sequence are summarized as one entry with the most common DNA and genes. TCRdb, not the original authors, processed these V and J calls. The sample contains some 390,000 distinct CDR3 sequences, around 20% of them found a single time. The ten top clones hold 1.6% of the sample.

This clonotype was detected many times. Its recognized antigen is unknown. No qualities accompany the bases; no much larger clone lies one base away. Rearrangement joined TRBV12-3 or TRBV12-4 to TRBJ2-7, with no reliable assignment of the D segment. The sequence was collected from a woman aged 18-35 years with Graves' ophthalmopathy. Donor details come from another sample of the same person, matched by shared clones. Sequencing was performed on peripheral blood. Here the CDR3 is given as CASKTGWDEQYF. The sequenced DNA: TGTGCCAGCAAAACCGGGTGGGACGAGCAGTACTTC.